Below, one T cell receptor (beta chain) is given with its context. The antigen is undetermined. The junction shows a germline mismatch at one end, possibly a read error. The same CDR3 also results from other DNA sequences found in this sample. The data derive from a study of shared clonotypes between healthy human individuals. General study results and limits: Clonotypes shared by all four donors outscored non-shared clonotypes in generation probability.

CDR1 and CDR2 (germline): ENHRY, SYGVKD. This CDR3 contains 15 residues. Assay used: immunoSEQ multiplex PCR; TCRdb lists only in-frame clones, some missing. The table records 1 million to 1.3 million clones, 78% of them present only once. The rearrangement uses TRBV10-3 and TRBJ1-4; 7 nucleotides line up with TRBD1. The clonotype comes from a man between 18 and 35 years old in good health. Some clones in this sample may be carry-over from other donors' samples. Sequenced material: memory CD4+ T cells from PBMCs. Subset denoted: CD45RA-negative fraction. The CDR3 sequence is CAIRPQGEGREKLFF. CDR3 bases: TGTGCCATCAGGCCGCAGGGGGAAGGCCGAGAAAAACTGTTCTTT.